This paragraph covers one T cell receptor (beta chain) sequence. The data derive from a study of blood T cell repertoires in COVID-19. Study as a whole: Acute-phase and convalescent COVID-19 samples originated in the United States, Italy and Spain.

Seattle patients were enrolled during active infection and followed longitudinally. This table comes from immunoSEQ multiplex PCR, and its TCRdb copy is limited to in-frame clones, with some not included. The sample contains roughly 250,000 clones, around 90% of which appear only once. The sequencing input was peripheral blood. The clonotype was recovered from a man younger than 45 with COVID-19, enrolled during active disease.

CDR3 amino acids: CASRMGGTGNTIYF. In DNA form, the CDR3 reads TGTGCCAGCAGAATGGGGGGTACTGGAAACACCATATATTTT. The genes are TRBV5-5 and TRBJ1-3; D possibly corresponds to TRBD1 (5 bases). With 5 bases removed from V and 2 bases from J, the gap between germline ends came to 11 bases. The CDR3 length is 14 residues. Germline V CDR1 and CDR2: SGHKS, YYEKEE (reference sequence).